This T cell receptor beta chain was identified during a study of shared clonotypes between healthy human individuals. Overall study: For every donor, three CD4 naive, three CD4 memory, two CD8 naive and one CD8 memory plates were used. Study observations and caveats: What naive subsets generally showed was a larger estimated richness than memory subsets showed.

CDR3 length: 14 amino acids. Germline V gene data show CDR1 as SGDLS and CDR2 as YYNGEE. V was shortened by 2 bases and J by 3 bases, with 8 bases between the two germline ends. Notes on this clone: Its specificity is not known.

The repertoire was sequenced with immunoSEQ multiplex PCR; TCRdb's copy has only in-frame clones and lacks some. Of roughly 2 million clones in the sample, around 95% are singletons; the top ten hold around 0.13%. The sequenced sample consisted of naive CD4+ T cells sorted from blood. Regarding subset: CD45RA+ positively selected. The receptor was isolated from a man aged 18 to 29 in good health. The rearrangement links TRBV9 to TRBJ2-2, with a possible D match to TRBD1 (5 bases). CDR3 sequence (DNA): TGTGCCAGCAGCGTGGACACAGACACCGGGGAGCTGTTTTTT. It yields the protein CASSVDTDTGELFF.